What follows are 17 T cell receptor beta chains derived from one specimen sequenced in a study of control samples from healthy donors and cancer patients. The table came from immunoSEQ multiplex PCR; TCRdb's copy has only in-frame clones and leaves some out. The sample yields about 140,000 clones, roughly 92% seen once. The specimen was blood. Receptors were obtained from a man aged 25 to 40 in good health.

V is TRBV21-1 and J is TRBJ2-1; whether TRBD2, the table's D call, matches the DNA was not checked. TRBV21-1 is a documented pseudogene. The CDR3 length is 11 residues. The DNA of the CDR3 is TGTGCCAGGAGAGAAACCCATGAGCAGTTCTTC. This sequence encodes CARRETHEQFF.

The chain combines TRBV5-6 with TRBJ2-7; unclear D gene. The CDR3 totals 12 residues. Germline assignment: CDR1 SGHDT and CDR2 YYEEEE. V was shortened by 2 bases and J by 3 bases, with 6 bases between the two germline ends. The CDR3 DNA is TGTGCCAGCAGCTTTCTGGACTACGAGCAGTACTTC. Amino acid sequence: CASSFLDYEQYF.

This clone was seen a few times. This chain joins TRBV4-1 and TRBJ2-7, with D uncertain. The CDR3 extends over 15 amino acids. CDR1 and CDR2 from the germline V gene are MGHRA and YSYEKL. The V and J ends lost 4 bases and 7 bases respectively, with 20 bases between them. The CDR3 loop reads CASSPSQFAAGEQYF. In DNA form, the CDR3 reads TGCGCCAGCAGCCCTTCTCAGTTCGCAGCTGGAGAGCAGTACTTC.

The rearrangement joins TRBV6-2 or TRBV6-3 to TRBJ2-3; 8 bases align to TRBD2. With V trimmed by 3 bases and J by 4 bases, 9 bases remained unmatched. This CDR3 is 16 amino acids long. CDR1 MNHEY and CDR2 SVGEGT come from the germline V gene. The CDR3 sequence: CASSYGSGSGADTQYF. The CDR3 nucleotides read TGTGCCAGCAGTTATGGGAGCGGGAGTGGGGCAGATACGCAGTATTTT.

The chain carries TRBV2 and TRBJ1-1; a weak D match, TRBD1 (6 bases). The germline V and J ends were trimmed by 7 bases and 5 bases, with 17 bases remaining between them. The CDR3 has 14 amino acids. Germline CDR1 is SNHLY and CDR2 is FYNNEI. The CDR3 DNA reads as TGTGCCAGCAACCTATGGGGGGCTGGGACTGAAGCTTTCTTT. It encodes CASNLWGAGTEAFF.

This clone was observed a single time. The rearrangement links TRBV9 to TRBJ2-3; 8 bases agree with TRBD2. Germline values: CDR1 SGDLS, CDR2 YYNGEE. V was pared by 0 bases and J by 2 bases, with 2 bases of the junction left unmatched. The CDR3 consists of 15 residues. The CDR3 DNA is TGTGCCAGCAGCGTAGCGGGAGGGGCCACAGATACGCAGTATTTT. Protein product: CASSVAGGATDTQYF.

The chain couples TRBV28 to TRBJ2-2; possible D gene TRBD2, 5 bases. The CDR3 contains 12 residues. Germline CDR1 reads MDHEN; CDR2 reads SYDVKM. The V gene lost 8 bases and the J gene lost 4 bases, with 8 bases spanning the gap. The CDR3 nucleotides read TGTGCCAGCGGACGGGGCACCGGGGAGCTGTTTTTT. Its protein product is CASGRGTGELFF. Based on the CDR3 plus reference TRBV28 and TRBJ2-2, the full variable domain is DVKVTQSSRYLVKRTGEKVFLECVQDMDHENMFWYRQDPGLGLRLIYFSYDVKMKEKGDIPEGYSVSREKKERFSLILESASTNQTSMYLCASGRGTGELFFGEGSRLTVL.

This rearrangement joins TRBV3-1 (or the pseudogene TRBV3-2) to TRBJ1-4; 7 bases are shared with TRBD1. Trimming removed 3 bases from V and 4 bases from J; junction bases left unmatched: 5. Germline CDR1 LGHDT, CDR2 YNNKEL (reference sequence). This CDR3 comprises 15 residues. CDR3 DNA sequence: TGTGCCAGCAGCCACCACCGACAGGGTAATGAAAAACTGTTTTTT. It translates to CASSHHRQGNEKLFF.

V usage is TRBV30 and J usage is TRBJ1-5; D possibly corresponds to TRBD1 (5 bases). Between the trimmed V and J ends, which lost 3 bases and 6 bases, there was a span of 12 bases. CDR3 length equals 13 residues. Germline CDR1 reads GTSNPN; CDR2 reads SVGIG (reference sequence). CDR3: CAWRGQGGQPQHF. DNA of the CDR3: TGTGCCTGGAGGGGGCAGGGTGGTCAGCCCCAGCATTTT.

The count of this clone is one. V and J are TRBV6-2 or TRBV6-3 and TRBJ2-3; tentative D call: TRBD2 (5 bases). CDR1 MNHEY and CDR2 SVGEGT come from the germline V gene. V was pared by 4 bases and J by 4 bases, with 18 bases between. The CDR3 length is 16 residues. The CDR3 DNA reads as TGTGCCAGCAGTTTGCGAGGGAACGGAGACTCAGATACGCAGTATTTT. It yields the protein CASSLRGNGDSDTQYF.

V and J are TRBV5-4 and TRBJ2-3; 9 bases agree with TRBD2. CDR1 and CDR2 from the germline V gene are SGHNT and YYREEE (reference sequence). Trimming took 2 bases from V and 0 from J; bases not matched to a gene: 1. This CDR3 is built from 15 residues. The CDR3 spells CASSLTSGSTDTQYF. The CDR3 nucleotides read TGTGCCAGCAGCTTAACTAGCGGGAGCACAGATACGCAGTATTTT.

The genes are TRBV4-1 and TRBJ2-5, with 7 bases that match TRBD1. Germline V gene lookup returns CDR1 MGHRA and CDR2 YSYEKL. This CDR3 spans 16 amino acids. The trim removed 0 bases at V and 2 bases at J, leaving 6 bases unmatched. The CDR3 nucleotides are TGCGCCAGCAGCCAAGAGAGGGGGCCGGGGCAAGAGACCCAGTACTTC. Translated, it gives CASSQERGPGQETQYF.

This chain joins TRBV4-1 and TRBJ2-1; 13 bases are a match to TRBD2. CDR1 and CDR2 from the germline V gene are MGHRA and YSYEKL. V shed 5 bases and J 7 bases; nucleotides not matched to a gene: 11. The CDR3 runs to 17 residues. CDR3 sequence (DNA): TGCGCCAGCAGCGCTCAAGGACTAGCGGGAGTGGGGAATGAGCAGTTCTTC. Translated: CASSAQGLAGVGNEQFF.

The V and J genes are TRBV21-1 and TRBJ2-2. TRBV21-1 is termed a pseudogene. CDR3 length: 16 residues. The CDR3 loop is CASSKGSGLITGELFF. CDR3 bases: TGTGCCAGCAGCAAAGGTTCGGGGCTGATTACCGGGGAGCTGTTTTTT.

The CDR3 DNA sequence: TGTGCCAGCAGCCGGACAGGACTTAGCACAGATACGCAGTATTTT. Encoded protein: CASSRTGLSTDTQYF. The gene calls are TRBV3-1 (or the pseudogene TRBV3-2) and TRBJ2-3, with 7 bases fitting TRBD1. The CDR3 contains 15 residues. V was clipped by 4 bases and J by 0 bases; unmatched bases: 4. Germline CDR1 and CDR2: LGHDT and YNNKEL (reference sequence).

V gene TRBV7-2 combines with J gene TRBJ2-3; 10 bases are shared with TRBD2. This CDR3 has 18 amino acids. With 2 bases clipped from V and 4 bases from J, the junction kept 12 bases outside the gene matches. Germline-derived CDR1 and CDR2 are SGHTA and FQGNSA. In nucleotides, the CDR3 is TGTGCCAGCAGCTTACCGAGCGGGAGGGCCTTTAGTTCAGATACGCAGTATTTT. Amino acids: CASSLPSGRAFSSDTQYF.

The chain has TRBV3-1 (or the pseudogene TRBV3-2) and TRBJ2-3; possible D gene TRBD2, 6 bases. The germline CDR1 and CDR2 sequences are LGHDT and YNNKEL (reference sequence). This CDR3 is built from 14 residues. V was pared by 4 bases and J by 1 base, with 9 bases between. The CDR3 here is CASSPGSGTDTQYF. The CDR3 DNA reads as TGTGCCAGCAGCCCCGGGAGTGGCACAGATACGCAGTATTTT.